The 20 T cell receptor beta chains presented below share a single source sample, sequenced in a study of somatic mutations in cytotoxic T cells in rheumatoid arthritis. Libraries were prepared by immunoSEQ multiplex PCR; TCRdb keeps only in-frame clonotypes and omits some of them. The table shows tens of thousands of clones, with around 90% occurring only once. The sequenced sample was CD8+ T cells sorted from blood. These receptors were collected from an adult with rheumatoid arthritis.

The J gene is TRBJ2-1, the V gene TRBV4-2; weak D call: TRBD2 (5 bases). Trimming pared 2 bases from V and 6 bases from J, leaving 14 bases between. CDR3 length: 15 amino acids. Germline CDR1 LGHNA, CDR2 YNFKEQ. In DNA, the CDR3 is TGTGCCAGCAGCCAACCGGGATCCCTGGGCAATGAGCAGTTCTTC. Amino acid sequence: CASSQPGSLGNEQFF.

The chain uses TRBV6-4 and TRBJ2-5; D is tentatively TRBD1 or TRBD2 (6 bases each). From germline, CDR1 is MRHNA and CDR2 SNTAGT. This CDR3 comprises 15 residues. V was trimmed by 3 bases and J by 5 bases, leaving 16 bases between them. Here the CDR3 reads CASSESGGAVETQYF. The DNA of the CDR3 is TGTGCCAGCAGTGAGTCCGGGGGCGCCGTGGAGACCCAGTACTTC.

The rearrangement links TRBV6-6 to TRBJ2-7, with TRBD2 identical over 8 bases. CDR3 length equals 15 residues. Germline CDR1 MNHNY, CDR2 SVGAGI (reference sequence). With V trimmed by 2 bases and J by 5 bases, 8 bases remained unmatched. CDR3 coding DNA: TGTGCCAGCAGTTACCCCCGGGAGGGGAGGGACGAGCAGTACTTC. It encodes CASSYPREGRDEQYF.

This sequence joins TRBV28 and TRBJ2-1; 13 positions match TRBD2. CDR1 is MDHEN, CDR2 SYDVKM, per germline. This CDR3 spans 14 amino acids. V lost 6 bases to trimming and J lost 8 bases; unmatched junction nucleotides: 4. The CDR3 region has the DNA TGTGCCAGCAGAGGGACTAGCGGGGCATATGAGCAGTTCTTC. Protein sequence: CASRGTSGAYEQFF.

CDR3 nucleotide sequence: TGTGCCAGCAGCATCCAGACAAGCACAGATACGCAGTATTTT. Amino acid sequence: CASSIQTSTDTQYF. This rearrangement joins TRBV14 to TRBJ2-3; D not resolved. Germline V CDR1 and CDR2: SGHDN, FVKESK. The CDR3 totals 14 residues. The V end was cut by 5 bases, the J end by 0 bases, with 9 bases between.

V gene TRBV7-9 combines with J gene TRBJ2-7, with TRBD1 matching over 9 bases. The germline V gene encodes CDR1 SEHNR and CDR2 FQNEAQ (reference sequence). V dropped 4 bases and J dropped 2; count of bases not matched to a gene: 6. This CDR3 is built from 15 residues. CDR3 bases: TGTGCCAGCAGCTCGTTGGACAGGGGAACCTACGAGCAGTACTTC. This translates into CASSSLDRGTYEQYF.

The DNA for the CDR3 is TGTGCCAGCAGCTCGCCGGGACAGGGCGGGGAAGATACGCAGTATTTT. Translating it yields CASSSPGQGGEDTQYF. The chain links TRBV7-9 to TRBJ2-3; 9 bases fit TRBD1. The CDR3 covers 16 residues. The junction had 10 bases not matched to a gene; V was cut back by 4 bases and J by 5 bases. Per the germline V gene, CDR1 is SEHNR and CDR2 is FQNEAQ (reference sequence). The full variable domain, its missing parts supplied by reference TRBV7-9 and TRBJ2-3, is DTGVSQNPRHKITKRGQNVTFRCDPISEHNRLYWYRQTLGQGPEFLTYFQNEAQLEKSRLLSDRFSAERPKGSFSTLEIQRTEQGDSAMYLCASSSPGQGGEDTQYFGPGTRLTVL.

J is TRBJ1-2 and V is TRBV5-8; 7 bases line up with TRBD1. CDR3 length: 16 residues. Germline trimming cut 2 bases from V and 8 bases from J; bases unmatched to any gene: 15. Germline CDR1 reads SGHTS; CDR2 reads YDEGEE. CDR3 sequence reads: CASSFDRASLSRGYTF. The CDR3 DNA sequence: TGTGCCAGCAGCTTCGACAGGGCCTCACTATCGCGAGGCTACACCTTC.

This sequence joins TRBV2 and TRBJ2-6; D gene unclear. V dropped 8 bases and J dropped 0 bases, with 11 bases sitting between them. Germline CDR1 and CDR2: SNHLY and FYNNEI. The CDR3 runs 15 residues. The CDR3 nucleotides read TGTGCCAGCGGCCAGATTCTCTCTGGGGCCAACGTCCTGACTTTC. Encoded protein: CASGQILSGANVLTF.

The chain recombines TRBV4-3 with TRBJ2-7; the D is unclear. The germline V gene has CDR1 LGHNA and CDR2 YSLEER. The length of the CDR3 is 14 residues. V was trimmed by 1 base and J by 1 base, leaving 8 bases between them. The CDR3, as DNA: TGCGCCAGCAGCCAAGGACGGTCGTCCTACGAGCAGTACTTC. Its protein product is CASSQGRSSYEQYF.

This chain joins TRBV9 and TRBJ1-2, with 7 bases aligning to TRBD1. The CDR3 has 14 amino acids. Germline CDR1 SGDLS, CDR2 YYNGEE. Unmatched junction bases numbered 4, after V lost 0 bases and J lost 5 bases. Here the CDR3 DNA reads TGTGCCAGCAGCGTAGCATCAGGGGGGTATGGCTACACCTTC. This encodes CASSVASGGYGYTF.

The chain couples TRBV11-2 to TRBJ1-3; D might be TRBD1 (5 bases). The CDR3 spans 17 residues. V was clipped by 4 bases and J by 0 bases, with 16 bases between them. CDR1 and CDR2 (germline): SGHAT, FQNNGV. The CDR3 loop is CASSSSWDPSSGNTIYF. The CDR3 DNA reads as TGTGCCAGCAGCTCCTCATGGGACCCCAGCTCTGGAAACACCATATATTTT. Using reference TRBV11-2 and TRBJ1-3 for the parts outside the CDR3, the full variable domain is EAGVAQSPRYKIIEKRQSVAFWCNPISGHATLYWYQQILGQGPKLLIQFQNNGVVDDSQLPKDRFSAERLKGVDSTLKIQPAKLEDSAVYLCASSSSWDPSSGNTIYFGEGSWLTVV.

The chain employs TRBV9 and TRBJ2-2, with D perhaps TRBD1 (5 bases). The V end lost 4 bases, the J end lost 1 base, and 17 bases lay between the germline ends. Per germline, CDR1 SGDLS and CDR2 YYNGEE. CDR3 size: 17 residues. The CDR3 sequence: CASSHAPTTGNTGELFF. Here the CDR3 DNA reads TGTGCCAGCAGCCACGCCCCTACAACAGGGAACACCGGGGAGCTGTTTTTT.

V and J are TRBV4-1 and TRBJ1-6; TRBD1 matches at 7 bases. From germline, CDR1 is MGHRA and CDR2 YSYEKL. The V segment lost 0 bases and the J segment 7 bases; nucleotides outside the gene matches: 6. The length of the CDR3 is 16 residues. The CDR3 coding sequence is TGCGCCAGCAGCCAAGACGCAGGGGGATGGAATTCACCCCTCCACTTT. The encoded protein is CASSQDAGGWNSPLHF.

V usage is TRBV4-3 and J usage is TRBJ2-1; 11 bases map to TRBD2. The germline gives CDR1 LGHNA, CDR2 YSLEER. This CDR3 has 14 amino acids. The V segment lost 2 bases and the J segment 8 bases; nucleotides outside the gene matches: 2. CDR3 region: CASSQTSGGDEQFF. In nucleotides, the CDR3 is TGCGCCAGCAGCCAAACTAGCGGGGGAGATGAGCAGTTCTTC.

V usage is TRBV15 and J usage is TRBJ2-1; D ambiguous. The germline gives CDR1 LNHNV, CDR2 YYDKDF (reference sequence). V was cut by 4 bases and J by 5 bases, with 12 bases left in between. This CDR3 is built from 14 residues. The CDR3 nucleotides are TGTGCCACCAGCATTTTCGGGCCCCACAATGAGCAGTTCTTC. Protein product: CATSIFGPHNEQFF.

The chain employs TRBV7-9 and TRBJ2-3; 7 nucleotides align to TRBD1. This CDR3 region has 16 residues. The ends lost 0 bases at V and 3 bases at J; junction bases unmatched: 6. The germline V gene encodes CDR1 SEHNR and CDR2 FQNEAQ (reference sequence). CDR3: CASSLAVTGYTDTQYF. CDR3 nucleotide sequence: TGTGCCAGCAGCTTAGCTGTGACAGGGTATACAGATACGCAGTATTTT.

The rearrangement uses TRBV10-2 and TRBJ2-6; 7 bases match TRBD1. J was trimmed by 11 bases and V by 6 bases; bases with no gene match: 10. In germline, CDR1 is WSHSY, CDR2 SAAADI. The CDR3 loop spans 14 amino acids. CDR3 nucleotide sequence: TGCGCCAGCAGCGGGACAGATAAAGGCGACGTCCTGACTTTC. Translation gives CASSGTDKGDVLTF.

The J gene is TRBJ1-1, the V gene TRBV5-1, with TRBD1 matching 7 bases. Germline V gene lookup returns CDR1 SGHRS and CDR2 YFSETQ. CDR3 length equals 14 residues. Trimming removed 2 bases from V and 4 bases from J; junction bases left unmatched: 5. The CDR3 DNA reads TGCGCCAGCAGCTTACGGACAGGCGGCACTGAAGCTTTCTTT. Its translation is CASSLRTGGTEAFF.

The rearrangement joins TRBV12-5 to TRBJ2-3; D is possibly TRBD1 (6 bases). CDR3 length: 17 amino acids. Germline CDR1 is LGHNT and CDR2 is FRNRAP. V lost 3 bases and J lost 3, with 19 bases in between. CDR3 DNA: TGTGCTAGTGGTTTTTCGCCACAGGGCCTGGGTACAGATACGCAGTATTTT. It yields the protein CASGFSPQGLGTDTQYF.